This T cell receptor beta chain was recovered during a study of T-cell memory formation after mild COVID-19. Overall study context: Most TCR clusters belonged to a single donor.

TCRdb itself ran the 5' RACE reads through MiXCR, one entry per CDR3 protein. Of around 130,000 distinct CDR3 sequences in the sample, around 15% are singletons; the top ten hold about 26%. Study-wide results and limits: The main location of contracting CD4+ clones was CM and EM, and that of contracting CD8+ clones was EMRA. A balance of CD4 and CD8 characterized clones contracting day 15 to 85, whereas later expanders leaned CD4+.

Germline V gene data show CDR1 as SGHRS and CDR2 as YFSETQ. The CDR3 is 13 residues long. V was clipped by 4 bases and J by 5 bases, with 12 bases between them. As for this clonotype: Its antigen is unknown.

The clonotype originates from an adult woman who had mild COVID-19 (a few samples of this study predate the infection). Cell type and time point are not known. The chain couples TRBV5-1 to TRBJ1-1; D ambiguous. The source material was PBMCs or a T cell subset sorted from them (not recorded which). The CDR3 DNA reads TGCGCCAGCAGCCCCCCGGGGTCTACTGAAGCTTTCTTT. Its translation: CASSPPGSTEAFF.